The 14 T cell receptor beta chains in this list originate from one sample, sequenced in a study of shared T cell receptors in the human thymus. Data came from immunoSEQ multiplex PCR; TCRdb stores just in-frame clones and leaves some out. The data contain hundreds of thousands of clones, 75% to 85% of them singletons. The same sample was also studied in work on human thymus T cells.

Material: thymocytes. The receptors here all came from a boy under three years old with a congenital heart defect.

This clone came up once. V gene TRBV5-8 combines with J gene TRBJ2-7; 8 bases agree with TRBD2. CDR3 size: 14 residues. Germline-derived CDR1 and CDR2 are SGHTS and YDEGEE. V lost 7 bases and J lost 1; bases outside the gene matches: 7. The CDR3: CASCLAGLSYEQYF. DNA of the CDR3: TGTGCCAGCTGTTTAGCGGGATTATCCTACGAGCAGTACTTC.

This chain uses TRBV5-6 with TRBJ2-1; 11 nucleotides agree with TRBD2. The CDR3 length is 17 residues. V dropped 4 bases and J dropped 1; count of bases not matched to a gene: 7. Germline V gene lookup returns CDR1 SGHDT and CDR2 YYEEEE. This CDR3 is CASSPLAGGRSYNEQFF. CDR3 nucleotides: TGTGCCAGCAGCCCTCTAGCGGGAGGTAGGTCCTACAATGAGCAGTTCTTC.

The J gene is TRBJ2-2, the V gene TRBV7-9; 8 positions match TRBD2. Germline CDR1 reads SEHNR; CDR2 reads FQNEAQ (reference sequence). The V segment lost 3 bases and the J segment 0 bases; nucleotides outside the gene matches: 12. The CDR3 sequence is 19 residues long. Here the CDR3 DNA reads TGTGCCAGCAGCTTCTGGACTAGCAGCTACTTCGCGAACACCGGGGAGCTGTTTTTT. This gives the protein CASSFWTSSYFANTGELFF.

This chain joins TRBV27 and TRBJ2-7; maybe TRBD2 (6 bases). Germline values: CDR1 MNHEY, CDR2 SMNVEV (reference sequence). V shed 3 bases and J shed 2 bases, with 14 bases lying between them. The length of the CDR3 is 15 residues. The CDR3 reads CASSFLGGPPYEQYF. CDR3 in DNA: TGTGCCAGCAGTTTTTTAGGAGGGCCTCCCTACGAGCAGTACTTC.

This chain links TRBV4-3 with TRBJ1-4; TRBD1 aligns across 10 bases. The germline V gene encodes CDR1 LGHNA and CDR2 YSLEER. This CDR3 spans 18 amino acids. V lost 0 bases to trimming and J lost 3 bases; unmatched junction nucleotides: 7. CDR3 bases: TGCGCCAGCAGCCAAGAGTCCCGGGACAGGGGACCTAATGAAAAACTGTTTTTT. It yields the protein CASSQESRDRGPNEKLFF.

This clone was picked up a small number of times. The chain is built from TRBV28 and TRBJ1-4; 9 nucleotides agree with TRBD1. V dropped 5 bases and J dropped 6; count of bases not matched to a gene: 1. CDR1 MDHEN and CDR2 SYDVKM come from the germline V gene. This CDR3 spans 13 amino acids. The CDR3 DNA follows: TGTGCCAGCAGTGACAGGGGGGATGAAAAACTGTTTTTT. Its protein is CASSDRGDEKLFF.

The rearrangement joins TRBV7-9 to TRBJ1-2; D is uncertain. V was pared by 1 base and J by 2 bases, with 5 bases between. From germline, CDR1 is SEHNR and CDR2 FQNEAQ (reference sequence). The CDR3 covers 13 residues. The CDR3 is CASSLVQNYGYTF. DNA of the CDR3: TGTGCCAGCAGCTTAGTCCAGAACTATGGCTACACCTTC.

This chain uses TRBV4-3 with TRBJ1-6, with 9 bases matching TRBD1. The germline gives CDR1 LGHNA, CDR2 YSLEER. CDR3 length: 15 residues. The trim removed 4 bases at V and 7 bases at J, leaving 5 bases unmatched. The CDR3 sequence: CASSLNDRGNSPLHF. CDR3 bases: TGCGCCAGCAGCCTTAATGACAGGGGGAATTCACCCCTCCACTTT.

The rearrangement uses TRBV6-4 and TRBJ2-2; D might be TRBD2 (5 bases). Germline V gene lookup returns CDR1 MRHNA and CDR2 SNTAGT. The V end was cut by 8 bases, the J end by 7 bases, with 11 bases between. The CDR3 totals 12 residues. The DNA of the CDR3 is TGTGCCAGCCCCGACGGGGACGGGGAGCTGTTTTTT. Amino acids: CASPDGDGELFF.

The CDR3 region has the DNA TGTGCCAGCAGCCCAAACTCACCCCTAGCGGCCGTATCCTACAATGAGCAGTTCTTC. Its protein product is CASSPNSPLAAVSYNEQFF. The V and J genes are TRBV9 and TRBJ2-1; TRBD2 matches 7 bases. Germline V gene sequence: CDR1 SGDLS, CDR2 YYNGEE. The CDR3 is made up of 19 amino acids. Trimming removed 4 bases from V and 1 base from J; junction bases left unmatched: 17.

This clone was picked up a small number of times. The CDR3 loop reads CASSQVMREGRYEQYF. CDR3 in DNA: TGCGCCAGCAGCCAAGTAATGCGGGAGGGCCGATACGAGCAGTACTTC. The chain carries TRBV4-1 and TRBJ2-7; TRBD2 agrees at 9 bases. The CDR3 sequence is 16 residues long. The junction had 8 bases not matched to a gene; V was cut back by 1 base and J by 4 bases. The germline gives CDR1 MGHRA, CDR2 YSYEKL.

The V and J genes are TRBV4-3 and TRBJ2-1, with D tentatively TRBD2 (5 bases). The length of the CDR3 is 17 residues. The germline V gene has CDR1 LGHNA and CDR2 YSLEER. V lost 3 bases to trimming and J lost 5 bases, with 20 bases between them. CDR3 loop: CASSQYRIAGGHNEQFF. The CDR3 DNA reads TGCGCCAGCAGCCAGTACCGCATAGCCGGAGGTCACAATGAGCAGTTCTTC.

The CDR3 DNA follows: TGCGCCAGCAGCCAAGCAAGAACGCGGGCACTAGCTAACTATGGCTACACCTTC. Translating it yields CASSQARTRALANYGYTF. The gene calls are TRBV4-3 and TRBJ1-2; D is unclear. The V end lost 1 base, the J end lost 0 bases, and 18 bases lay between the germline ends. This CDR3 is built from 18 residues. CDR1 LGHNA and CDR2 YSLEER come from the germline V gene.

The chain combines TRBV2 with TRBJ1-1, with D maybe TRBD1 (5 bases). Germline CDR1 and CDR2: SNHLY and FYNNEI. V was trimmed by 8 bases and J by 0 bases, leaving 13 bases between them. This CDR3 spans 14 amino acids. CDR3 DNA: TGTGCCAGCCTGCGGGGGTCCATGAACACTGAAGCTTTCTTT. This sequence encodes CASLRGSMNTEAFF.